This T cell receptor beta chain was captured by sequencing in a study of T cell changes during pregnancy in multiple sclerosis (dated by TCRdb to about 2019). For the study in its entirety: Changes in the T cell repertoire over the course of pregnancy were examined in this study in women with multiple sclerosis.

V drops 5 bases and J drops 0 bases, leaving 8 bases in between. CDR1 and CDR2, per the germline V gene, are MNHNS and SASEGT. From its cysteine to its phenylalanine, the CDR3 spans 15 amino acids. This entry keeps only the CDR3 DNA: 45 bases, framed from base 1. Libraries were made using the immunoSEQ multiplex PCR assay. This immuneACCESS table, as held by TCRdb, lists in-frame sequences with V and J called but not all clones. Of the missing ones, under half trace to an unresolved V gene in checked studies; the others have no known cause. For this sample there are 90,000 to 120,000 clones; 90% to 95% appear just once. The ten largest clones add up to 3% to 3.5% of the sample. With regard to this clone: What antigen it recognizes has not been identified. No base quality values were provided; no much bigger clone lies one nucleotide off.

Material: peripheral blood, obtained after pregnancy. This clonotype originated in a female donor with multiple sclerosis, enrolled in a pregnancy study. The chain is assembled from TRBV6-1 and TRBJ1-6; the D gene is not confidently resolved. CDR3 reads: CASSSISSYNSPLHF. The nucleotide sequence is given as TGTGCCAGCAGTAGCATAAGCTCCTATAATTCACCCCTCCACTTT.